This T cell receptor (beta chain) was sequenced during a study of cytomegalovirus exposure and HLA in healthy donors. At the level of the study: Out of about 190 million T cells, an earlier analysis found fewer than 140 million unique TCR beta sequences in total. As released early, the data held some 80 million unique TCRs from HLA-typed donors.

Regarding the study as a whole: Among TCR beta chains, those listed as cytomegalovirus-associated numbered more than 150. Some highly shared sequence variants likely arose as a pipeline artifact.

13 Jbeta primers and 60 Vbeta primers were used for the PCR. The repertoire was sequenced with immunoSEQ multiplex PCR; TCRdb's copy has only in-frame clones and lacks some. The sample carries under 150,000 clones, over 75% recorded once. Worth noting for this clone: Its cognate antigen is unknown.

The CDR3 has 21 residues. The V segment lost 2 bases and the J segment 6 bases; nucleotides outside the gene matches: 23. Germline V lookup: CDR1 MGHRA, CDR2 YSYEKL. This clonotype was sampled from a woman aged 30 to 39 in good health and CMV-seropositive. The sequenced material came from PBMCs. V usage is TRBV4-1 and J usage is TRBJ2-2, with TRBD2 matching 8 bases. The CDR3 region is CASSQIFLTGTRASLPGELFF. CDR3 sequence (DNA): TGCGCCAGCAGCCAAATATTCCTGACCGGGACTAGAGCATCCCTGCCCGGGGAGCTGTTTTTT.